The 21 T cell receptor beta chains below were found in one sample sequenced in a study of cytotoxic CD8 clonotypes in ibrutinib-treated CLL (dated by TCRdb to the early 2020s). The library relied on the immunoSEQ multiplex PCR assay. TCRdb's version of the immuneACCESS table is confined to in-frame rearrangements and falls short of the full clone set. An unresolved V gene accounts for under half of the shortfall where checked; the remainder is of unknown origin. The sample profile shows tens of thousands of clones; roughly nine tenths of them were found once. Jointly, the top ten make up 2.5% to 3.5% of the sample. Taken with the paper, the label for time point translates to: eleven to twelve months on ibrutinib. Sample: PBMCs, taken after 12 months of ibrutinib treatment. These receptors were obtained from a human donor with chronic lymphocytic leukemia.

Turning to this clone: One end of the junction does not line up with germline, which may come from a read error. This chain connects TRBV27 to TRBJ2-1; no clear D gene. Germline V gene lookup returns CDR1 MNHEY and CDR2 SMNVEV (reference sequence). This CDR3 comprises 13 residues. The CDR3 region is CASSLAPYNEQLF. The CDR3 nucleotides read TGTGCCAGCAGTTTAGCTCCCTACAATGAGCAGCTCTTC.

This chain connects TRBV7-3 to TRBJ2-5; D tentatively reads TRBD1 or TRBD2 (5 bases each). The V and J ends lost 3 bases and 1 base respectively, with 6 bases between them. This CDR3 is built from 13 residues. Germline values: CDR1 SGHTA, CDR2 FQGTGA. The CDR3 DNA follows: TGTGCCAGCAGCTTGGGGGTCCAAGAGACCCAGTACTTC. It is translated as CASSLGVQETQYF.

This clone showed up just once. The chain carries TRBV19 and TRBJ1-3; 8 nucleotides agree with TRBD1. Germline-derived CDR1 and CDR2 are LNHDA and SQIVND (reference sequence). This CDR3 has 17 residues. J was trimmed by 0 bases and V by 7 bases; bases with no gene match: 11. The CDR3 DNA is TGTGCCAGTAATGATGACAGGGGTCGAAGCTCTGGAAACACCATATATTTT. This sequence encodes CASNDDRGRSSGNTIYF. The whole variable domain, remainder taken from reference TRBV19 and TRBJ1-3, is DGGITQSPKYLFRKEGQNVTLSCEQNLNHDAMYWYRQDPGQGLRLIYYSQIVNDFQKGDIAEGYSVSREKKESFPLTVTSAQKNPTAFYLCASNDDRGRSSGNTIYFGEGSWLTVV.

CDR3 amino acids: CASSMDNYGYTF. CDR3 coding DNA: TGTGCCAGCAGTATGGACAACTATGGCTACACCTTC. The chain has TRBV5-6 and TRBJ1-2, with no clear D. V was cut by 5 bases and J by 2 bases, with 7 bases left in between. CDR3 length equals 12 residues. CDR1 is SGHDT and CDR2 is YYEEEE in the germline V gene.

The gene calls are TRBV6-1 and TRBJ1-1; 9 bases agree with TRBD1. In germline, CDR1 is MNHNS, CDR2 SASEGT. V shed 9 bases and J 10 bases; nucleotides not matched to a gene: 9. CDR3 size: 12 residues. CDR3 coding DNA: TGTGCCAGTAAACAGGGGGCTGGTACAGCTTTCTTT. Protein: CASKQGAGTAFF.

The chain uses TRBV19 and TRBJ1-4; 8 bases fit TRBD1. The V gene end was trimmed by 5 bases and the J gene end by 7 bases; junction bases not matched to a gene: 3. The CDR3 spans 13 residues. CDR1 is LNHDA and CDR2 is SQIVND in the germline V gene (reference sequence). The chain's CDR3 is CASSGQGSEKLFF. CDR3 nucleotide sequence: TGTGCCAGTAGTGGACAGGGAAGTGAAAAACTGTTTTTT.

The rearrangement uses TRBV15 and TRBJ2-3; 7 positions agree with TRBD2. Germline CDR1 is LNHNV and CDR2 is YYDKDF (reference sequence). The CDR3 has 14 amino acids. V lost 2 bases and J lost 9; bases outside the gene matches: 8. DNA for the CDR3: TGTGCCACCAGCAGATTGGGGGGGTGGGACACGCAGTATTTT. As protein: CATSRLGGWDTQYF.

The chain carries TRBV19 and TRBJ2-5; the match to TRBD1 covers 10 bases. CDR3 length: 12 amino acids. The germline V gene encodes CDR1 LNHDA and CDR2 SQIVND (reference sequence). The V segment lost 9 bases and the J segment 5 bases; nucleotides outside the gene matches: 3. CDR3 in DNA: TGTGCCAGCAGGACAGGGGGGGAGACCCAGTACTTC. It is translated as CASRTGGETQYF. The whole variable domain, filled in from reference TRBV19 and TRBJ2-5, reads DGGITQSPKYLFRKEGQNVTLSCEQNLNHDAMYWYRQDPGQGLRLIYYSQIVNDFQKGDIAEGYSVSREKKESFPLTVTSAQKNPTAFYLCASRTGGETQYFGPGTRLLVL.

The V call is TRBV19, the J call TRBJ1-5, with D possibly matching TRBD1 (6 bases). V lost 5 bases, J lost 2 bases, and 10 bases lay in between. This CDR3 has 14 residues. CDR1 and CDR2 from the germline V gene are LNHDA and SQIVND (reference sequence). In nucleotides, the CDR3 is TGTGCCAGTAGTTCGACAGGACGCAATCAGCCCCAGCATTTT. This codes for CASSSTGRNQPQHF.

This clone was picked up a small number of times. The chain combines TRBV6-1 with TRBJ2-4; D may match TRBD1 or TRBD2 (5 bases each). Trimming took 11 bases from V and 7 from J, leaving 12 bases between them. This CDR3 contains 11 residues. CDR1 and CDR2 from the germline V gene are MNHNS and SASEGT. The CDR3 loop reads CAARDVNIQYF. Here the CDR3 DNA reads TGTGCCGCCCGGGACGTCAACATTCAGTACTTC.

The V call is TRBV7-8, the J call TRBJ2-1; D possibly corresponds to TRBD2 (6 bases). The CDR3 has 17 amino acids. In germline, CDR1 is SGHVS, CDR2 FQNEAQ. Trimming shortened V by 3 bases and J by 4 bases, and 19 bases separated the two germline ends. CDR3 amino acids: CASSFPFGGNRYNEQFF. CDR3 coding DNA: TGTGCCAGCAGCTTCCCTTTTGGCGGGAACCGTTACAATGAGCAGTTCTTC. The complete variable domain, with remaining parts taken from reference TRBV7-8 and TRBJ2-1, reads GAGVSQSPRYKVAKRGQDVALRCDPISGHVSLFWYQQALGQGPEFLTYFQNEAQLDKSGLPSDRFFAERPEGSVSTLKIQRTQQEDSAVYLCASSFPFGGNRYNEQFFGPGTRLTVL.

The CDR3 reads CASGPSAVSYNEQFF. CDR3 sequence (DNA): TGTGCTAGTGGTCCCTCGGCGGTTAGCTACAATGAGCAGTTCTTC. The rearrangement links TRBV12-5 to TRBJ2-1; D is undetermined. V lost 5 bases and J lost 3, with 14 bases in between. The CDR3 is 15 amino acids. Per the germline V gene, CDR1 is LGHNT and CDR2 is FRNRAP.

The V and J genes are TRBV7-9 and TRBJ2-7; D is unclear. This CDR3 has 14 amino acids. Germline assignment: CDR1 SEHNR and CDR2 FQNEAQ (reference sequence). V lost 5 bases to trimming and J lost 5 bases, with 16 bases between them. For the CDR3, the DNA is TGTGCCAGCAGCCCCAACCCTAATGTCCACGAGCAGTACTTC. It translates to CASSPNPNVHEQYF. The full variable domain, rest sourced from reference TRBV7-9 and TRBJ2-7, is DTGVSQNPRHKITKRGQNVTFRCDPISEHNRLYWYRQTLGQGPEFLTYFQNEAQLEKSRLLSDRFSAERPKGSFSTLEIQRTEQGDSAMYLCASSPNPNVHEQYFGPGTRLTVT.

The chain recombines TRBV5-5 with TRBJ1-1; the D is unclear. CDR1 is SGHKS, CDR2 YYEKEE, per germline (reference sequence). Trimming left V 0 bases short and J 4 bases short, with 19 bases between. This CDR3 contains 17 residues. This chain's CDR3 is CASSLEPGGIVSTEAFF. CDR3 bases: TGTGCCAGCAGCTTGGAACCAGGTGGGATAGTGAGCACTGAAGCTTTCTTT.

This clone showed up just a few times. CDR3 nucleotide sequence: TGTGCCTGGAGGATCGGACAGGACACTGAAGCTTTCTTT. The encoded protein is CAWRIGQDTEAFF. The V gene is TRBV30, the J gene TRBJ1-1, with 7 nucleotides matching TRBD1. V was clipped by 3 bases and J by 3 bases; unmatched bases: 4. Germline-derived CDR1 and CDR2 are GTSNPN and SVGIG (reference sequence). The CDR3 is 13 amino acids.

This clone came up once. The rearrangement uses TRBV7-6 and TRBJ2-7; D may be TRBD2 (6 bases). Germline lookup yields CDR1 SGHVS and CDR2 FNYEAQ. V dropped 1 base and J dropped 1 base, with 14 bases sitting between them. The CDR3 runs to 16 residues. CDR3 coding DNA: TGTGCCAGCAGCTTAGGCACGGGAGTCGGGTCCTACGAGCAGTACTTC. Its translation: CASSLGTGVGSYEQYF. Full variable domain (outside the CDR3, taken from reference TRBV7-6 and TRBJ2-7): GAGVSQSPRYKVTKRGQDVALRCDPISGHVSLYWYRQALGQGPEFLTYFNYEAQQDKSGLPNDRFSAERPEGSISTLTIQRTEQRDSAMYRCASSLGTGVGSYEQYFGPGTRLTVT.

The chain uses TRBV5-1 and TRBJ2-1; 9 positions match TRBD1. Germline CDR1 and CDR2: SGHRS and YFSETQ. The CDR3 length is 15 residues. V shed 3 bases and J 3 bases; nucleotides not matched to a gene: 4. The CDR3 region is CASSSGQGIYNEQFF. CDR3 sequence (DNA): TGCGCCAGCAGCTCTGGACAGGGGATCTACAATGAGCAGTTCTTC.

The J gene is TRBJ2-1, the V gene TRBV7-9; TRBD2 aligns across 9 bases. The ends lost 5 bases at V and 4 bases at J; junction bases unmatched: 15. This CDR3 is 18 amino acids long. Per the germline V gene, CDR1 is SEHNR and CDR2 is FQNEAQ (reference sequence). The CDR3 region is CASSPESSGRGVYNEQFF. In nucleotides, the CDR3 is TGTGCCAGCAGCCCAGAGAGTAGCGGGAGAGGGGTTTACAATGAGCAGTTCTTC.

The chain couples TRBV5-8 to TRBJ1-1; D unclear. The V end was cut by 4 bases, the J end by 1 base, with 5 bases between. CDR1 is SGHTS, CDR2 YDEGEE, per germline. The CDR3 has 12 amino acids. CDR3 nucleotides: TGTGCCAGCAGCCAAAGGAACACTGAAGCTTTCTTT. Amino acids: CASSQRNTEAFF.

V and J are TRBV7-6 and TRBJ2-5; D ambiguous. This CDR3 region has 11 residues. Between the trimmed V and J ends, which lost 3 bases and 1 base, there was a span of 0 bases. Germline CDR1 is SGHVS and CDR2 is FNYEAQ. CDR3 DNA: TGTGCCAGCAGCTTCCAAGAGACCCAGTACTTC. This codes for CASSFQETQYF.

V usage is TRBV7-2 and J usage is TRBJ2-1; TRBD1 matches 7 bases. With 5 bases clipped from V and 3 bases from J, the junction kept 7 bases outside the gene matches. The CDR3 totals 15 residues. Germline values: CDR1 SGHTA, CDR2 FQGNSA. The CDR3 region is CASSLTGQLYNEQFF. In DNA form, the CDR3 reads TGTGCCAGCAGCCTCACGGGACAGCTCTACAATGAGCAGTTCTTC.